This T cell receptor beta chain was documented in a study of T cells in Graves' hyperthyroidism and ophthalmopathy (dated by TCRdb to the late 2010s). Notes on the research overall: Peripheral blood samples were taken at initial diagnosis, before any treatment was given. After sampling, hyperthyroidism patients received methimazole starting at 30 mg daily, and ophthalmopathy patients received high-dose intravenous methylprednisolone. TCR V-J signatures able to tell the groups apart were searched for in a discovery cohort of 90 to 100 patients, of whom 43 had Graves' ophthalmopathy and 57 had stable Graves' hyperthyroidism. According to the paper, TCR Vbeta CDR3 sequencing was carried out on some 130 peripheral blood samples, which came from approximately 41 ophthalmopathy, approximately 78 hyperthyroidism and approximately 17 progressor patients. Prospective prediction of ophthalmopathy was tested in an independent validation cohort of fewer than 20 hyperthyroidism patients and some 17 patients who later progressed to ophthalmopathy. The 100 or so discovery patients were randomly split 7:3 into training and test sets. Thyroid tissue and blood T-cell repertoires from about six Graves' hyperthyroidism patients were also compared in the study. Study-level results and caveats: No statistical method was used to fix the sample size in advance, and group allocation was not hidden from the investigators. A 13 V-J signature model separated ophthalmopathy from stable hyperthyroidism, with around 91% sensitivity and roughly 84% specificity in cross-validation and 80%/75% in testing. Most expanded thyroid clonotypes (frequency above 0.001) were also detected in blood, a finding suggesting that blood repertoires may reflect thyroid immune responses. In validation, the model predicted progression to ophthalmopathy with approximately 71% sensitivity and around 72% specificity, a median of around six months before onset.

V lost 3 bases and J lost 5 bases; the stretch between them is 17 bases long. The CDR3, cysteine through phenylalanine, is 15 amino acids long. Just the 45-base CDR3 DNA is kept, in frame starting at base 1. In the germline V gene (reference sequence), CDR1 corresponds to LGHDT and CDR2 to YNNKEL. On this clonotype: The antigen this receptor binds is unknown. No much larger clone exists at a distance of one base, and base qualities are not known.

Stable Graves' hyperthyroidism was defined as the absence of progression to ophthalmopathy over 18 months of follow-up. The hyperthyroidism patients were between 18 and 65 years old and newly diagnosed, with a disease duration of less than 2 months. Any patient with an uncontrolled infection, another autoimmune disease, pregnancy or lactation was excluded. Diagnoses were established on the basis of clinical symptoms, serum thyroxine and TRAb, thyroid ultrasound, and orbital computed tomography. Ficoll-Paque density gradient centrifugation was used to isolate PBMCs from 10 ml of fresh peripheral blood. Total RNA was extracted using Trizol reagent, and RNA quality was assessed on an Agilent 2100 Bioanalyzer. The TCR beta CDR3 regions were amplified from the RNA transcripts. The first round of RT-PCR for the TCR CDR3 was performed with the HTBI primer set and the Qiagen OneStep RT-PCR kit. Libraries were constructed in a second round of multiplex PCR, after which size selection and purification were performed. Paired-end sequencing of the libraries was performed with 100 bp reads on an Illumina HiSeq2000. In the source study's methods: SOAPnuke was used to process the raw data, removing reads that contained adapters or uncalled bases, had a mean Phred below 15, or lacked an exact match to the constant primer or identifier. COPE v1.2.5 was used to merge high-quality paired reads, and clonotypes were defined as unique nucleotide sequences. MiTCR v1.1 was used to align clonotypes to the IMGT TRBV, TRBD and TRBJ reference segments. Analysis was restricted to V-J combinations with a frequency above 0.0001, which covered roughly 99% of repertoires. A TCS score was defined as the ratio between F50 (clonal expansion) and ExV (chaos), using BLOSUM62-based TCRdist between CDR3 peptides within each V-J. Welch's t-statistics and random forest reduced roughly 540 V-J features to 10 to 15, which were used in a naive Bayes classifier (R e1071). TCRdb's own reprocessing of the public reads used fastp at Q25 and MiXCR and kept productive beta chains. One record per CDR3 amino acid sequence lists the most common genes and DNA. V and J calls and clone size were set by TCRdb, not the authors. This sample lists 450,000 to 650,000 distinct CDR3 sequences; 20% to 25% were detected once. Approximately 25% of the sample lies in the top ten.

What was sequenced was blood. The rearranged segments are TRBV3-1 and TRBJ2-7; the D gene cannot be named for sure. The clonotype was recovered from a man aged 18 to 29 with Graves' hyperthyroidism. The bases read TGTGCCAGCAGCCAGGGTGGCGGTTCCGCCAACGAGCAGTACTTC. Its protein product is CASSQGGGSANEQYF.